The source of this T cell receptor beta chain is a study of shared clonotypes between healthy human individuals. Genomic DNA from each subset was divided evenly over several immunoSEQ plates. The input for sorted-subset replicate PCRs was 200 to 250 ng DNA, 25,000 to 30,000 T cell genomes. Generated by immunoSEQ multiplex PCR, the TCRdb table keeps only in-frame clones and is missing some. The table has approximately 330,000 clones, roughly 80% seen once; the top ten hold less than 11%. CDR1 is SGHNT, CDR2 YENEEA, per germline. The V segment lost 3 bases and the J segment 0 bases; nucleotides outside the gene matches: 6. This CDR3 is built from 17 residues. Donors comprised healthy HIV-negative adults lacking recent acute infections or vaccinations. CD4+ cells yielded CD45RA+ naive and CD45RA-negative memory subsets.

Material: memory CD4+ T cells sorted from blood. Subset defined: CD45RA-negative fraction. This clonotype originated in a man between 25 and 39 years old in good health. V usage is TRBV11-3 and J usage is TRBJ2-5; 11 positions agree with TRBD2. CDR3 protein: CASSFSGRAGYQETQYF. Written as DNA, the CDR3 is TGTGCCAGCAGCTTTAGCGGGAGGGCCGGGTACCAAGAGACCCAGTACTTC.